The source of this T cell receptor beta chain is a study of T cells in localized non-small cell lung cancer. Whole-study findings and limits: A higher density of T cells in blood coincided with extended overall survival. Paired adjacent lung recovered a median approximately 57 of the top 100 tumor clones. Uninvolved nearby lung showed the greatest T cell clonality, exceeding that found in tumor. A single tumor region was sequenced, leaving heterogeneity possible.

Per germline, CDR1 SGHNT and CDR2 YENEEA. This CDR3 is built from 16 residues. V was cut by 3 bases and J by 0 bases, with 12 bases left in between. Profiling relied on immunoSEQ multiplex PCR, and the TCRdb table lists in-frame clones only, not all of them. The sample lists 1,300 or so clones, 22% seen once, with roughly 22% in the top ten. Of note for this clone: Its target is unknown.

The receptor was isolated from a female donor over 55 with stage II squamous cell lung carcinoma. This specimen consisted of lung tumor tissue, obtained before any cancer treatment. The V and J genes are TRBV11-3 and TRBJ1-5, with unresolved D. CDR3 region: CASSLAKTLSNQPQHF. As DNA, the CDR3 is TGTGCCAGCAGCTTGGCCAAGACACTTAGCAATCAGCCCCAGCATTTT.